Listed here are 22 T cell receptor beta chains from one sample, sequenced in a study of vaccination and CD4 T cells after COVID-19. The treatment here: approximately 9-day PBMC culture with coronavirus spike peptide pools or control peptides (ViraFEST assay). The Oncomine TCR Beta short-read assay sequenced DNA from cultured CD4+ T cells. TCRdb fed the PCR reads into MiXCR, producing one record per CDR3 protein. The sample carries under 20,000 distinct CDR3 sequences, about 45% recorded once. Antigen specificity for these receptors is unknown. This specimen consisted of CD4+ T cells from blood, cultured in vitro, obtained after SARS-CoV-2 vaccination. These receptors all come from a human donor who had recovered from COVID-19.

The J gene is TRBJ2-7, the V gene TRBV11-1, with 9 bases matching TRBD1. Per germline, CDR1 SGHAT and CDR2 FQDESV (reference sequence). This CDR3 is 15 amino acids long. Trimming took 5 bases from V and 5 from J; bases not matched to a gene: 10. Written as DNA, the CDR3 is TGTGCCAGCAGCCACCGGGGACAGGGAGTCGACGAGCAGTACTTC. Translating it yields CASSHRGQGVDEQYF.

The chain couples TRBV20-1 to TRBJ1-2, with 8 bases that match TRBD1. This CDR3 comprises 13 residues. J gave up 4 bases and V 5 bases, and 6 bases lay outside the gene matches. CDR1 and CDR2 from the germline V gene are DFQATT and SNEGSKA (reference sequence). In DNA, the CDR3 is TGCAGTGCTCGCCATCAGGGGGCCTATGGCTACACCTTC. Amino acids: CSARHQGAYGYTF.

V is TRBV19 and J is TRBJ1-5, with 8 positions matching TRBD1. The V segment lost 6 bases and the J segment 4 bases; nucleotides outside the gene matches: 14. The length of the CDR3 is 17 residues. Germline loops: CDR1 LNHDA, CDR2 SQIVND (reference sequence). CDR3 region: CASRPRQGALENQPQHF. The CDR3 nucleotides read TGTGCCAGTAGGCCACGTCAGGGGGCTTTGGAGAATCAGCCCCAGCATTTT.

This sequence joins TRBV10-3 and TRBJ1-1, with TRBD1 identical over 7 bases. The CDR3 extends over 15 amino acids. V dropped 0 bases and J dropped 1; count of bases not matched to a gene: 2. Per germline, CDR1 ENHRY and CDR2 SYGVKD. The CDR3 loop reads CAISESTGKNTEAFF. CDR3 sequence (DNA): TGTGCCATCAGTGAGTCGACAGGGAAGAACACTGAAGCTTTCTTT.

This clonotype showed up just once. The chain is built from TRBV7-9 and TRBJ2-1, with 9 nucleotides matching TRBD1. This CDR3 has 14 amino acids. Germline V gives CDR1 SEHNR, CDR2 FQNEAQ (reference sequence). The ends lost 3 bases at V and 12 bases at J; junction bases unmatched: 9. The CDR3 spells CASSLGGQGIGQFF. The CDR3 DNA reads as TGTGCCAGCAGCTTGGGAGGACAGGGGATAGGGCAGTTCTTC.

The chain is built from TRBV6-1 and TRBJ1-5; D remains ambiguous. The length of the CDR3 is 15 residues. V dropped 7 bases and J dropped 6 bases, with 19 bases sitting between them. Looked up from germline, CDR1 is MNHNS and CDR2 is SASEGT. The chain's CDR3 is CASNRAPPSGQPQHF. In nucleotides, the CDR3 is TGTGCCAGCAATAGGGCACCACCCTCGGGTCAGCCCCAGCATTTT.

The CDR3 sequence: CASSIDLQRLYEQYF. CDR3 coding DNA: TGTGCCAGTAGTATAGATCTGCAGCGCCTCTACGAGCAGTACTTC. The chain uses TRBV19 and TRBJ2-7; D not resolved. V lost 0 bases to trimming and J lost 3 bases, with 12 bases between them. The CDR3 is 15 residues long. Per the germline V gene, CDR1 is LNHDA and CDR2 is SQIVND (reference sequence).

The genes are TRBV27 and TRBJ1-5; 9 bases line up with TRBD1. This CDR3 is built from 17 residues. Losses at the gene ends were 4 bases for V and 2 bases for J; bases not matched to a gene: 9. Germline CDR1 and CDR2: MNHEY and SMNVEV (reference sequence). The CDR3 DNA reads as TGTGCCAGCAGTTCACTAGGGACAGGGATGGGCAATCAGCCCCAGCATTTT. It yields the protein CASSSLGTGMGNQPQHF.

V gene TRBV20-1 combines with J gene TRBJ2-3; no clear D gene. CDR1 is DFQATT, CDR2 SNEGSKA, per germline (reference sequence). V lost 0 bases, J lost 6 bases, and 7 bases lay in between. This CDR3 spans 12 amino acids. CDR3 amino acids: CSARDIWDTQYF. Here the CDR3 DNA reads TGCAGTGCTAGAGATATTTGGGATACGCAGTATTTT.

This clonotype was counted between two and nine times. The rearrangement joins TRBV28 to TRBJ1-5; maybe TRBD1 (6 bases). The CDR3 has 13 residues. The germline gives CDR1 MDHEN, CDR2 SYDVKM. The V gene lost 5 bases and the J gene lost 1 base, with 6 bases spanning the gap. Written as DNA, the CDR3 is TGTGCCAGCAGTGACAGGAGCAATCAGCCCCAGCATTTT. This sequence encodes CASSDRSNQPQHF.

This CDR3 reads CASRYGTGGQETQYF. In DNA form, the CDR3 reads TGTGCCAGCAGATATGGGACAGGAGGGCAAGAGACCCAGTACTTC. The gene calls are TRBV6-1 and TRBJ2-5, with TRBD1 identical over 8 bases. CDR3 length equals 15 residues. V was clipped by 6 bases and J by 2 bases; unmatched bases: 8. Germline CDR1 reads MNHNS; CDR2 reads SASEGT.

The chain links TRBV6-2 or TRBV6-3 to TRBJ1-6; D gene uncertain. Germline assignment: CDR1 MNHEY and CDR2 SVGEGT. The CDR3 length is 14 residues. V dropped 5 bases and J dropped 7 bases, with 12 bases sitting between them. CDR3 protein: CASSQLLVNSPLHF. CDR3 bases: TGTGCCAGCAGTCAGCTCTTGGTGAATTCACCCCTCCACTTT.

The V gene is TRBV6-5, the J gene TRBJ1-1; D unclear. This CDR3 has 14 residues. Trimming took 3 bases from V and 4 from J, leaving 12 bases between them. CDR1 MNHEY and CDR2 SVGAGI come from the germline V gene. This chain's CDR3 is CASSYRGRGTEAFF. The CDR3, as DNA: TGTGCCAGCAGTTATCGGGGAAGAGGCACTGAAGCTTTCTTT.

This clonotype was seen once. This chain links TRBV6-2 or TRBV6-3 with TRBJ1-2, with 10 bases lining up with TRBD1. V lost 5 bases, J lost 7 bases, and 7 bases stayed unmatched. Germline V gene lookup returns CDR1 MNHEY and CDR2 SVGEGT. This CDR3 spans 14 amino acids. This CDR3 is CASSEGGTGAGYTF. The CDR3 bases are TGTGCCAGCAGTGAGGGAGGGACAGGGGCTGGCTACACCTTC.

This clonotype was counted only a few times. This chain joins TRBV6-1 and TRBJ2-7; 9 bases map to TRBD1. The CDR3 consists of 17 residues. V lost 6 bases, J lost 3 bases, and 15 bases stayed unmatched. The germline gives CDR1 MNHNS, CDR2 SASEGT. This CDR3 reads CASRSPPTDRGSYEQYF. The CDR3 DNA reads TGTGCCAGCAGAAGCCCCCCCACGGACAGGGGAAGCTACGAGCAGTACTTC.

A few counts support this clonotype. The chain is built from TRBV20-1 and TRBJ2-5; 10 bases line up with TRBD1. J lost 2 bases, V lost 4 bases, and 7 bases had no gene match. CDR3 length equals 15 residues. Germline loops: CDR1 DFQATT, CDR2 SNEGSKA (reference sequence). CDR3 sequence reads: CSAKRTGGGQETQYF. The CDR3 bases are TGCAGTGCTAAACGGACAGGGGGAGGTCAAGAGACCCAGTACTTC.

The chain recombines TRBV19 with TRBJ1-2, with D possibly matching TRBD1 (5 bases). The CDR3 runs 13 residues. The germline CDR1 and CDR2 sequences are LNHDA and SQIVND (reference sequence). The V end lost 7 bases, the J end lost 3 bases, and 12 bases lay between the germline ends. The chain's CDR3 is CASTRGGYYGYTF. The CDR3 DNA reads as TGTGCCAGTACCCGGGGGGGGTACTATGGCTACACCTTC.

The chain carries TRBV7-2 and TRBJ2-1; 9 positions agree with TRBD2. This CDR3 is built from 15 residues. J was trimmed by 6 bases and V by 5 bases; bases with no gene match: 8. Germline CDR1 and CDR2: SGHTA and FQGNSA. The CDR3 loop reads CASSHGGGRGNEQFF. The CDR3 DNA reads TGTGCCAGCAGCCATGGTGGCGGGAGGGGCAATGAGCAGTTCTTC.

This clonotype has more than one count but fewer than ten. The chain recombines TRBV20-1 with TRBJ2-1; D remains unclear. Trimming removed 2 bases at V and 2 bases at J, with 25 bases between. Germline CDR1 DFQATT, CDR2 SNEGSKA (reference sequence). The CDR3 extends over 19 amino acids. The CDR3 region has the DNA TGCAGTGCTAGATCCCTTCTCCCCCTCCTCCGGGCGACCTACAATGAGCAGTTCTTC. It specifies CSARSLLPLLRATYNEQFF.

J is TRBJ1-5 and V is TRBV5-6; D is unresolved. The CDR3 totals 15 residues. Trimming cost V 4 bases and J 0 bases, with 11 bases left between them. CDR1 is SGHDT and CDR2 is YYEEEE in the germline V gene. CDR3 in amino acids: CASSPGPYSNQPQHF. Here the CDR3 DNA reads TGTGCCAGCAGCCCGGGCCCTTATAGCAATCAGCCCCAGCATTTT.

This chain connects TRBV10-3 to TRBJ2-2; either TRBD1 or TRBD2 may supply D (5 bases each). CDR3 length: 18 residues. The V gene lost 0 bases and the J gene lost 5 bases, with 19 bases spanning the gap. Germline CDR1 reads ENHRY; CDR2 reads SYGVKD. CDR3 sequence reads: CAISESIWDRGPTGELFF. The CDR3, as DNA: TGTGCCATCAGTGAGTCGATCTGGGACCGGGGCCCTACCGGGGAGCTGTTTTTT.

The chain has TRBV21-1 and TRBJ2-7. TRBV21-1 is marked as a pseudogene. This CDR3 has 14 residues. CDR3 sequence: CASSKKRKTYEQYF. In DNA, the CDR3 is TGTGCCAGCAGCAAAAAACGGAAAACCTACGAGCAGTACTTC.